The 27 T cell receptor beta chains given below trace back to one sample, sequenced in a study of identical twins. TCRdb ran MiXCR on the 5' RACE reads and lists one entry per CDR3 protein. The table includes around 370,000 distinct CDR3 sequences, 7% to 9.5% detected once. The specimen was naive T cells sorted from blood. The source is a woman between 45 and 60 years old in good health.

The V call is TRBV5-1, the J call TRBJ1-2, with a tentative D call TRBD1 (6 bases). This CDR3 contains 15 residues. Between the trimmed V and J ends, which lost 1 base and 6 bases, there was a span of 16 bases. Germline V lookup: CDR1 SGHRS, CDR2 YFSETQ. The CDR3 is CASSLSGGGADGYTF. CDR3 nucleotides: TGCGCCAGCAGCTTGTCAGGAGGGGGGGCCGATGGCTACACCTTC. Full variable domain (outside the CDR3, taken from reference TRBV5-1 and TRBJ1-2): KAGVTQTPRYLIKTRGQQVTLSCSPISGHRSVSWYQQTPGQGLQFLFEYFSETQRNKGNFPGRFSGRQFSNSRSEMNVSTLELGDSALYLCASSLSGGGADGYTFGSGTRLTVV.

This clonotype was recorded once. CDR3 sequence reads: CAWSDLAVVTDTQYF. Here the CDR3 DNA reads TGTGCCTGGAGTGACCTAGCGGTTGTCACAGATACGCAGTATTTT. The chain carries TRBV30 and TRBJ2-3; 7 nucleotides match TRBD2. CDR1 is GTSNPN, CDR2 SVGIG, per germline (reference sequence). The CDR3 sequence is 15 residues long. V shed 1 base and J 2 bases; nucleotides not matched to a gene: 6.

The sample holds a few counts of this clonotype. This rearrangement joins TRBV12-3 or TRBV12-4 to TRBJ2-5; D is undetermined. Trimming shortened V by 8 bases and J by 1 base, and 11 bases separated the two germline ends. The CDR3 runs 13 residues. CDR3 coding DNA: TGTGCCAGCGAAAGATCGTCCCAAGAGACCCAGTACTTC. This translates into CASERSSQETQYF.

This clonotype was recorded at least ten times. The V gene is TRBV12-3 or TRBV12-4, the J gene TRBJ2-1; 14 positions match TRBD2. The CDR3 consists of 16 residues. The J segment lost 7 bases and the V segment lost 5 bases, leaving 7 bases of the junction unmatched. Written as DNA, the CDR3 is TGTGCCAGCAGTCTGACTAGCGGGAGGGCGCTTAATGAGCAGTTCTTC. This codes for CASSLTSGRALNEQFF.

This clonotype appeared a few times. This rearrangement joins TRBV2 to TRBJ2-1; weak D call: TRBD2 (5 bases). Deletions cut 2 bases from V and 14 bases from J, with 10 bases between. The CDR3 extends over 11 amino acids. Germline CDR1 and CDR2: SNHLY and FYNNEI. The CDR3 DNA reads as TGTGCCAGCAGTGAAACTTTGCGGGAGTTCTTC. This sequence encodes CASSETLREFF.

The V gene is TRBV19, the J gene TRBJ2-1; 12 nucleotides match TRBD2. With V trimmed by 9 bases and J by 8 bases, 8 bases remained unmatched. CDR1 is LNHDA, CDR2 SQIVND, per germline (reference sequence). This CDR3 has 14 residues. The CDR3, as DNA: TGTGCCAGCGCTAGCGGGAGGGCCGGGGATGAGCAGTTCTTC. It yields the protein CASASGRAGDEQFF.

Many counts were recorded for this clonotype. One end of the junction does not line up with germline, which may come from a read error. The chain has TRBV12-3 or TRBV12-4 and TRBJ2-1; D uncertain. This CDR3 has 15 residues. The CDR3 DNA sequence: TGTGCCAGTAGTTTGAACGGGCGTAAGTCCCATGAGCAGTTCTTC. It codes for CASSLNGRKSHEQFF.

This clonotype was observed at least ten times. The V call is TRBV3-1, the J call TRBJ2-5; 11 positions agree with TRBD2. J was trimmed by 1 base and V by 8 bases; bases with no gene match: 3. The CDR3 length is 14 residues. The V gene's germline CDR1 is LGHDT and CDR2 YNNKEL (reference sequence). In DNA, the CDR3 is TGTGCCAGCTTACTAGCGGGAGTCCAAGAGACCCAGTACTTC. It encodes CASLLAGVQETQYF.

V and J are TRBV20-1 and TRBJ2-3; D might be TRBD1 (6 bases). The germline V gene has CDR1 DFQATT and CDR2 SNEGSKA (reference sequence). Trimming removed 6 bases from V and 5 bases from J, with 18 bases in between. The CDR3 is 14 residues long. Here the CDR3 DNA reads TGCAGTGCCCAATTTGGGGGCGGAGGAGATACGCAGTATTTT. Its translation is CSAQFGGGGDTQYF.

The chain combines TRBV5-1 with TRBJ1-2; 9 positions agree with TRBD1. Germline V gene lookup returns CDR1 SGHRS and CDR2 YFSETQ. V was pared by 4 bases and J by 6 bases, with 10 bases of the junction left unmatched. The CDR3 is made up of 15 amino acids. As DNA, the CDR3 is TGCGCCAGCAGCCCCACCGGGGGACAGGGAAATGGCTACACCTTC. Translating it yields CASSPTGGQGNGYTF.

This clonotype was recorded many times. V and J are TRBV5-1 and TRBJ1-2; 7 bases are shared with TRBD1. CDR1 is SGHRS, CDR2 YFSETQ, per germline. The CDR3 runs 15 residues. V lost 0 bases and J lost 2; bases outside the gene matches: 4. CDR3 sequence reads: CASSLDRGANYGYTF. The CDR3 coding sequence is TGCGCCAGCAGCTTGGACAGGGGCGCCAACTATGGCTACACCTTC.

This clonotype was detected only a few times. The chain has TRBV9 and TRBJ2-5; D gene uncertain. Germline CDR1 SGDLS, CDR2 YYNGEE. V lost 0 bases and J lost 2, with 2 bases in between. The length of the CDR3 is 12 residues. CDR3 bases: TGTGCCAGCAGCGTAGGACAAGAGACCCAGTACTTC. Its protein product is CASSVGQETQYF.

Only a few counts were recorded for this clonotype. The genes are TRBV4-1 and TRBJ2-2; D is perhaps TRBD2 (6 bases). With 2 bases removed from V and 6 bases from J, the gap between germline ends came to 16 bases. The germline V gene encodes CDR1 MGHRA and CDR2 YSYEKL. CDR3 length equals 16 residues. The CDR3 nucleotides read TGCGCCAGCAGCCAACCCTGGGACTTTGGGGCCGGGGAGCTGTTTTTT. Protein: CASSQPWDFGAGELFF.

This clonotype has a count of ten or more. J is TRBJ1-2 and V is TRBV29-1; TRBD1 might be the D (6 bases). This CDR3 contains 13 residues. V gave up 6 bases and J gave up 0 bases, with 11 bases separating them. Germline-derived CDR1 and CDR2 are SQVTM and ANQGSEA. In nucleotides, the CDR3 is TGCAGCGTAGGCAGGGGAACTAACTATGGCTACACCTTC. Translating it yields CSVGRGTNYGYTF.

This clonotype was seen a handful of times. The V gene is TRBV4-1, the J gene TRBJ2-3; no clear D gene. This CDR3 has 16 residues. From germline, CDR1 is MGHRA and CDR2 YSYEKL. Trimming cost V 0 bases and J 0 bases, with 10 bases left between them. The CDR3, as DNA: TGCGCCAGCAGCCAAGAACCCGGGTCTAGCACAGATACGCAGTATTTT. Translating it yields CASSQEPGSSTDTQYF.

CDR3 residues: CASSQVWAEQYF. The CDR3 DNA sequence: TGTGCCAGCAGCCAAGTGTGGGCCGAGCAGTACTTC. This chain joins TRBV14 and TRBJ2-7, with D uncertain. The CDR3 sequence is 12 residues long. V lost 1 base and J lost 6, with 7 bases in between. Germline CDR1 SGHDN, CDR2 FVKESK.

This clonotype was seen many times. The rearrangement uses TRBV12-3 or TRBV12-4 and TRBJ2-4; D tentatively fits TRBD1 or TRBD2 (5 bases each). CDR3 length: 13 amino acids. V was pared by 8 bases and J by 0 bases, with 8 bases between. The CDR3 bases are TGTGCCAGCGGGGACCTAGCCAAAAACATTCAGTACTTC. Protein product: CASGDLAKNIQYF.

The rearrangement joins TRBV11-2 to TRBJ2-1, with 9 positions matching TRBD2. V lost 3 bases, J lost 8 bases, and 14 bases stayed unmatched. The CDR3 is made up of 17 amino acids. Germline V lookup: CDR1 SGHAT, CDR2 FQNNGV. In nucleotides, the CDR3 is TGTGCCAGCAGCTTCCTCAAGGGGTCTAGCGGGGCCCATGAGCAGTTCTTC. It codes for CASSFLKGSSGAHEQFF.

This clonotype was recorded a few times. The V gene is TRBV12-3 or TRBV12-4, the J gene TRBJ2-5; 7 bases line up with TRBD1. This CDR3 spans 16 amino acids. The V and J ends lost 8 bases and 1 base, in that order; junction bases with no gene match: 13. The CDR3 spells CASSERGHGLQETQYF. The CDR3 DNA reads as TGTGCCAGCTCAGAAAGGGGGCATGGGCTCCAAGAGACCCAGTACTTC.

V usage is TRBV7-9 and J usage is TRBJ2-5, with D perhaps matching TRBD1 (7 bases). V lost 6 bases and J lost 5, with 16 bases in between. The CDR3 is made up of 14 amino acids. CDR1 is SEHNR, CDR2 FQNEAQ, per germline (reference sequence). For the CDR3, the DNA is TGTGCCAGCAGGCGGGGACAGATGGGCGAGACCCAGTACTTC. This sequence encodes CASRRGQMGETQYF.

The table lists this clonotype with many counts. The rearrangement links TRBV24-1 to TRBJ2-1; D is unresolved. In germline, CDR1 is KGHDR, CDR2 SFDVKD. The CDR3 extends over 12 amino acids. V was cut by 4 bases and J by 12 bases, with 12 bases left in between. CDR3 sequence reads: CATSDVAGLQFF. The CDR3 DNA is TGTGCCACCAGTGACGTCGCAGGTTTGCAGTTCTTC.

In this sample, this clonotype turned up a few times. The V call is TRBV12-3 or TRBV12-4, the J call TRBJ2-1; D remains unclear. Trimming took 6 bases from V and 2 from J, leaving 11 bases between them. CDR3 length: 14 amino acids. The CDR3: CASSPRNAYNEQFF. For the CDR3, the DNA is TGTGCCAGCAGCCCCCGCAACGCCTACAATGAGCAGTTCTTC.

This chain joins TRBV14 and TRBJ2-7; 7 bases line up with TRBD2. The CDR3 loop spans 14 amino acids. V was clipped by 5 bases and J by 6 bases; unmatched bases: 10. Germline assignment: CDR1 SGHDN and CDR2 FVKESK. CDR3 DNA: TGTGCCAGCAGCTATCCCTTCGGACTAGTCGAGCAGTACGTC. Translated, it gives CASSYPFGLVEQYV.

This clonotype came up many times. The gene calls are TRBV12-3 or TRBV12-4 and TRBJ1-2, with no clear D. CDR3 length equals 15 residues. V lost 0 bases, J lost 0 bases, and 8 bases lay in between. The CDR3 reads CASSLAAEANYGYTF. DNA for the CDR3: TGTGCCAGCAGTTTAGCGGCGGAAGCTAACTATGGCTACACCTTC.

This clonotype came up many times. The chain is built from TRBV15 and TRBJ1-3; TRBD1 is a possible D gene (6 bases). Trimming took 6 bases from V and 4 from J, leaving 16 bases between them. The CDR3 has 15 residues. Germline V lookup: CDR1 LNHNV, CDR2 YYDKDF (reference sequence). CDR3 nucleotides: TGTGCCACCAGAGACCAACGGGGGGCGGGAAACACCATATATTTT. It yields the protein CATRDQRGAGNTIYF.

The chain links TRBV25-1 to TRBJ2-7, with D perhaps TRBD1 (6 bases). The germline V gene has CDR1 MGHDK and CDR2 SYGVNS. The CDR3 length is 13 residues. The ends were cut back, 1 base at V and 6 bases at J, with 10 bases in the middle. CDR3 coding DNA: TGTGCCAGCAGTGAATCTGGCAGGGGCGAGCAGTACTTC. Its protein is CASSESGRGEQYF.

The table lists this clonotype with many counts. The chain employs TRBV9 and TRBJ2-1; D gene uncertain. This CDR3 comprises 13 residues. Trimming removed 1 base at V and 7 bases at J, with 9 bases between. From germline, CDR1 is SGDLS and CDR2 YYNGEE. The CDR3 region is CASSVYYWNEQFF. The CDR3 nucleotides are TGTGCCAGCAGCGTATATTACTGGAATGAGCAGTTCTTC. Combining the CDR3 with reference TRBV9 and TRBJ2-1 gives the whole variable domain DSGVTQTPKHLITATGQRVTLRCSPRSGDLSVYWYQQSLDQGLQFLIQYYNGEERAKGNILERFSAQQFPDLHSELNLSSLELGDSALYFCASSVYYWNEQFFGPGTRLTVL.